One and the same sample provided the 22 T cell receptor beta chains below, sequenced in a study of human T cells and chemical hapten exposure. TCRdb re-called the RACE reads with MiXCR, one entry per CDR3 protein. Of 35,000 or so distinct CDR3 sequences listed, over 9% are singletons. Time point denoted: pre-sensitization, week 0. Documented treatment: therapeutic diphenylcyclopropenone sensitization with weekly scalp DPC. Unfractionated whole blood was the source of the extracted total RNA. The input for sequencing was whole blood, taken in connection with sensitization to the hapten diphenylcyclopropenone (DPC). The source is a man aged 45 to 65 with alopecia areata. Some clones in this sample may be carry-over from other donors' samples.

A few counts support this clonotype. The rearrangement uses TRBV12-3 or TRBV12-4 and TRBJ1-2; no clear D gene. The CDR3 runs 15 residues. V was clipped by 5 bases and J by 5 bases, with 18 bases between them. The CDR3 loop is CASSPSPGAVYGYTF. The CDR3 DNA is TGTGCCAGCAGTCCCTCCCCGGGTGCGGTTTATGGCTACACCTTC.

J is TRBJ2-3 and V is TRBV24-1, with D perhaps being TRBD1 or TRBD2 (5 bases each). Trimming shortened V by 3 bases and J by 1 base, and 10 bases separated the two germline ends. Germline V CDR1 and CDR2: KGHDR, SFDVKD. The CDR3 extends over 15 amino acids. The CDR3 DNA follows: TGTGCCACCAGTGATCCTCGGGACGGCACAGATACGCAGTATTTT. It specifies CATSDPRDGTDTQYF.

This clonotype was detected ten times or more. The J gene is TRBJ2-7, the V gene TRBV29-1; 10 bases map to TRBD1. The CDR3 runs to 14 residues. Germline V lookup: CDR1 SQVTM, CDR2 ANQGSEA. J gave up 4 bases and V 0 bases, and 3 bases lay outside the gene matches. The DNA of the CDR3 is TGCAGCGTTGAAGAGACAGGGGGCCCTTACGAGCAGTACTTC. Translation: CSVEETGGPYEQYF.

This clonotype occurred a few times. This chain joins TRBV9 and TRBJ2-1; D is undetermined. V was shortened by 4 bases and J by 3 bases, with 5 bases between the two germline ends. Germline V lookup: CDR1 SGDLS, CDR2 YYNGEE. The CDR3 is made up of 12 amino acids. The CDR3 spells CASSSNYNEQFF. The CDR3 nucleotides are TGTGCCAGCAGCTCCAACTACAATGAGCAGTTCTTC.

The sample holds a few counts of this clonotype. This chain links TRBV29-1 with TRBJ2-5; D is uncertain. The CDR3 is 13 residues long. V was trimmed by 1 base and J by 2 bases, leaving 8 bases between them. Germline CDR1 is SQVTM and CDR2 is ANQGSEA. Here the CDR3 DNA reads TGCAGCGTTGAAGTGGGGTCTCAAGAGACCCAGTACTTC. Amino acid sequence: CSVEVGSQETQYF.

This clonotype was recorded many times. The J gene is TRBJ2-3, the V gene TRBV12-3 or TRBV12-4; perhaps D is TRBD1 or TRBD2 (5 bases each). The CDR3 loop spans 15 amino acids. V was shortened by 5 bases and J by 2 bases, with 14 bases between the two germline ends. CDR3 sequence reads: CASSAVDGTTDTQYF. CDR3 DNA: TGTGCCAGCAGTGCCGTTGACGGGACCACAGATACGCAGTATTTT.

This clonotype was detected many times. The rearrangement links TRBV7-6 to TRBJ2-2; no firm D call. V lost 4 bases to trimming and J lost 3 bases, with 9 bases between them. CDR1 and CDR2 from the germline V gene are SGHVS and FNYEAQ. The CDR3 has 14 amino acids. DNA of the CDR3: TGTGCCAGCAGCTCCCGCATGGACACCGGGGAGCTGTTTTTT. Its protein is CASSSRMDTGELFF.

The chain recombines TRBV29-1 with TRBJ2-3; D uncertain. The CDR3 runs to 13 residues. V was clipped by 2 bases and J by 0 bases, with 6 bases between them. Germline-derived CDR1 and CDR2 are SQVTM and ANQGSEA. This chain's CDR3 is CSVEPRSTDTQYF. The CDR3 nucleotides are TGCAGCGTTGAACCTAGAAGCACAGATACGCAGTATTTT.

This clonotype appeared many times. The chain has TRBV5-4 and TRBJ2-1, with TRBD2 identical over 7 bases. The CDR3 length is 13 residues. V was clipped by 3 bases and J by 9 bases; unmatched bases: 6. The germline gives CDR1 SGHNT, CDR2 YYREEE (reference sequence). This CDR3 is CASSYISGGEQFF. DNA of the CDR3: TGTGCCAGCAGCTATATATCGGGAGGTGAGCAGTTCTTC.

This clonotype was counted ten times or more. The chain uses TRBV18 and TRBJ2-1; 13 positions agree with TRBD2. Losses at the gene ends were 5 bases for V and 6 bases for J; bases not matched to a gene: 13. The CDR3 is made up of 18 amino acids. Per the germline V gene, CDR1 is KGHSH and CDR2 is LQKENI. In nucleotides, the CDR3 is TGTGCCAGCTCATCGAACGGACTAGCGGGAGAATTTAGCAATGAGCAGTTCTTC. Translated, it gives CASSSNGLAGEFSNEQFF.

CDR3: CASRQREYGFYEQYF. For the CDR3, the DNA is TGTGCCAGCAGGCAGCGGGAGTACGGCTTCTACGAGCAGTACTTC. The V call is TRBV27, the J call TRBJ2-7; 8 nucleotides align to TRBD2. Germline V lookup: CDR1 MNHEY, CDR2 SMNVEV (reference sequence). With 6 bases clipped from V and 3 bases from J, the junction kept 10 bases outside the gene matches. CDR3 length: 15 amino acids.

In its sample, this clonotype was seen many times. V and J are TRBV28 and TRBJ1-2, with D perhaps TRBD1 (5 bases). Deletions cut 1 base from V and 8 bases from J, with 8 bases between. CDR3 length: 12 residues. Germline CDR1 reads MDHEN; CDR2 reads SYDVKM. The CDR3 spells CASSLSGVGYTF. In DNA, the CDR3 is TGTGCCAGCAGTTTATCGGGGGTAGGCTACACCTTC.

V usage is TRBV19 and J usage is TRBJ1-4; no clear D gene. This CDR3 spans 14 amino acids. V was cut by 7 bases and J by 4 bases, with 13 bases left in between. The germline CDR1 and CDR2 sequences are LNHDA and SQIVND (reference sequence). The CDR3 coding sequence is TGTGCCAGTACCAGAGCCTCCGTTAATGAAAAACTGTTTTTT. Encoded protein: CASTRASVNEKLFF.

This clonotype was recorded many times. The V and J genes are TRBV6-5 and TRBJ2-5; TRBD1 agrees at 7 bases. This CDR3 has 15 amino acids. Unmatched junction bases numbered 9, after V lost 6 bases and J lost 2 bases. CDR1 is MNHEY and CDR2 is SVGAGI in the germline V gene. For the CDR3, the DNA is TGTGCCAGCAGCCAATCCCGGGACAGACAAGAGACCCAGTACTTC. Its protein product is CASSQSRDRQETQYF.

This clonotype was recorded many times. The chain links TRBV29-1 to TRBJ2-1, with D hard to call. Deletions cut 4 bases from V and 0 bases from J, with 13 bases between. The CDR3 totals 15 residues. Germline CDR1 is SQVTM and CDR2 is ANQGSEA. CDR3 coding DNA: TGCAGCGTTGGGGTCGGGTTGAGCTCCTACAATGAGCAGTTCTTC. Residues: CSVGVGLSSYNEQFF.

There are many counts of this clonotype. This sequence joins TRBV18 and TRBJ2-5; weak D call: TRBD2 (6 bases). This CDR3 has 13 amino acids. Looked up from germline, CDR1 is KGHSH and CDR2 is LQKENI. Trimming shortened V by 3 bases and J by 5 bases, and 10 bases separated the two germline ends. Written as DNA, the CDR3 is TGTGCCAGCTCACCCGGGACTGCTGAGACCCAGTACTTC. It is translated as CASSPGTAETQYF.

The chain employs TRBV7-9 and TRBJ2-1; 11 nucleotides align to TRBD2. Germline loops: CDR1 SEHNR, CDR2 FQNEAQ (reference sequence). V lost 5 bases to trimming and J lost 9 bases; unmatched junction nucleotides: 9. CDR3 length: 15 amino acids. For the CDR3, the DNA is TGTGCCAGCAGCGCCACCGGGACTAGCGGCAGTGAGCAGTTCTTC. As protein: CASSATGTSGSEQFF. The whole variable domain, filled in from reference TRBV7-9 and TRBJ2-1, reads DTGVSQNPRHKITKRGQNVTFRCDPISEHNRLYWYRQTLGQGPEFLTYFQNEAQLEKSRLLSDRFSAERPKGSFSTLEIQRTEQGDSAMYLCASSATGTSGSEQFFGPGTRLTVL.

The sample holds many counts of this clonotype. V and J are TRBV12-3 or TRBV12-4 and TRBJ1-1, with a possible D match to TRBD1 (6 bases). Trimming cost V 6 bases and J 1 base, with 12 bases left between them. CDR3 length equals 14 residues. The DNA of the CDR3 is TGTGCCAGCAGGCGACAGGCAGCGAACACTGAAGCTTTCTTT. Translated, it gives CASRRQAANTEAFF.

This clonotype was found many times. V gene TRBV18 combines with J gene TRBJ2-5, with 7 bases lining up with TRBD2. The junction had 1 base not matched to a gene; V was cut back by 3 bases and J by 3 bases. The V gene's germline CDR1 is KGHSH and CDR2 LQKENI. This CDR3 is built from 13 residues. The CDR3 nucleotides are TGTGCCAGCTCACCGGGGAGGGAAGAGACCCAGTACTTC. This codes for CASSPGREETQYF.

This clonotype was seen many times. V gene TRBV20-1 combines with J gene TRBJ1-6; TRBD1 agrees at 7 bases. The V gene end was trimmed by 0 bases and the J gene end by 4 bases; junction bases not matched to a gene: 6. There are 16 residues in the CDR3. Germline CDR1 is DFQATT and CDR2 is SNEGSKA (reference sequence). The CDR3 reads CSARDGLQGYNSPLHF. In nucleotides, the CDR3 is TGCAGTGCTAGAGATGGGTTACAGGGGTATAATTCACCCCTCCACTTT.

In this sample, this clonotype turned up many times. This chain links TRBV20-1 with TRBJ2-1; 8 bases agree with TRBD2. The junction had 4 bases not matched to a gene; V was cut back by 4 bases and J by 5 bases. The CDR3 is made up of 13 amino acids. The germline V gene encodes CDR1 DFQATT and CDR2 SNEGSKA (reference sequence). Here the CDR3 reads CSATGRADNEQFF. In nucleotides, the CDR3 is TGCAGTGCTACCGGGAGGGCGGACAATGAGCAGTTCTTC.

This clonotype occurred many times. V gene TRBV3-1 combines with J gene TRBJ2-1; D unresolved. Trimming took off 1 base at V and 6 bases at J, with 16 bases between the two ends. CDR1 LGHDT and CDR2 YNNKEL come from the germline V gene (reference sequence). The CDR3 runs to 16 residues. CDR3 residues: CASSQALRRPTNEQFF. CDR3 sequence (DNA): TGTGCCAGCAGCCAAGCGCTACGGCGGCCAACCAATGAGCAGTTCTTC.